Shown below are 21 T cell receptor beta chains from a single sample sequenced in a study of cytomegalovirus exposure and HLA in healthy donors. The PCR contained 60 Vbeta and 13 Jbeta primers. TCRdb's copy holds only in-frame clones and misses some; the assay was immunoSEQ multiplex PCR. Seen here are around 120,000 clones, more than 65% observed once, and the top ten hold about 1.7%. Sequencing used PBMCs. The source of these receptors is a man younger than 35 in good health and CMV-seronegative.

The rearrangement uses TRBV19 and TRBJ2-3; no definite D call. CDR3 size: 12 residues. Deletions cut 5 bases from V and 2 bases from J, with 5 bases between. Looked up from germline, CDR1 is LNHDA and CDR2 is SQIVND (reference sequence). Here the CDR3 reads CASSPNTDTQYF. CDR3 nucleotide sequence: TGTGCCAGTAGTCCTAACACAGATACGCAGTATTTT. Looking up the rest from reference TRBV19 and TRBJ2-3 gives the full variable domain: DGGITQSPKYLFRKEGQNVTLSCEQNLNHDAMYWYRQDPGQGLRLIYYSQIVNDFQKGDIAEGYSVSREKKESFPLTVTSAQKNPTAFYLCASSPNTDTQYFGPGTRLTVL.

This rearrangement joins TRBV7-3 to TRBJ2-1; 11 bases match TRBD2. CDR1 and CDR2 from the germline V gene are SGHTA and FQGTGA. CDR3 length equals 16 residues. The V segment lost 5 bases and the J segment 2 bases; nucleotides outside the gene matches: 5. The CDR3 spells CASSLSGGATYNEQFF. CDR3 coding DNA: TGTGCCAGCAGCCTTAGCGGGGGGGCCACCTACAATGAGCAGTTCTTC.

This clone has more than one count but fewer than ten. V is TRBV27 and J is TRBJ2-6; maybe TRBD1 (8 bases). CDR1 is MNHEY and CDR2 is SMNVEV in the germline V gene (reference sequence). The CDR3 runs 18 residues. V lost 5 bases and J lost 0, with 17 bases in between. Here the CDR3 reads CASSRGQGGFSGANVLTF. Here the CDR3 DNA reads TGTGCCAGCAGTCGCGGACAGGGAGGGTTCTCTGGGGCCAACGTCCTGACTTTC.

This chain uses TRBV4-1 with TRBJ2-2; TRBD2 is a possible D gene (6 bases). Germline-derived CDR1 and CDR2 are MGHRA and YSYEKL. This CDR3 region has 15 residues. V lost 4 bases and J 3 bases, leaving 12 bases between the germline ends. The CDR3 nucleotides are TGCGCCAGCAGCCTCTTGGGACTTGACACCGGGGAGCTGTTTTTT. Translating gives CASSLLGLDTGELFF.

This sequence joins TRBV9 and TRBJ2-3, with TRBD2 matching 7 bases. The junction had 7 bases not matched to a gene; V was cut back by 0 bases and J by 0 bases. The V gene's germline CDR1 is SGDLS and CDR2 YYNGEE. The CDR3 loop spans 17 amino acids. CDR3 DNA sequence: TGTGCCAGCAGCGTAGGATCGCTAGCGGTAAGCACAGATACGCAGTATTTT. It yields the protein CASSVGSLAVSTDTQYF.

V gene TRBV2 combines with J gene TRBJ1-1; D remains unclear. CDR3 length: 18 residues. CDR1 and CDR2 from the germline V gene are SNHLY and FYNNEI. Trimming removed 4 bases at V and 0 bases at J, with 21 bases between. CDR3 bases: TGTGCCAGCAGTGTTTTATCAACTTGGACTGATATGAACACTGAAGCTTTCTTT. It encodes CASSVLSTWTDMNTEAFF.

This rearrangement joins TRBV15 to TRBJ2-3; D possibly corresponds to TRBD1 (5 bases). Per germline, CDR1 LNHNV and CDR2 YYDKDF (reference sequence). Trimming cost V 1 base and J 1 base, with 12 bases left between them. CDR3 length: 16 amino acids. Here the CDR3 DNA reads TGTGCCACCAGCAGAGTTAGGGGCATAGGCACAGATACGCAGTATTTT. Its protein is CATSRVRGIGTDTQYF.

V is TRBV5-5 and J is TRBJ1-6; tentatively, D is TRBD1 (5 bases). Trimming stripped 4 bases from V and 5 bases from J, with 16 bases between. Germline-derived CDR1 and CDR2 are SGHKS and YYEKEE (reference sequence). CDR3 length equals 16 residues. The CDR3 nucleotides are TGTGCCAGCAGCCCAGATGGCCCCAGGGATAATTCACCCCTCCACTTT. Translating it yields CASSPDGPRDNSPLHF.

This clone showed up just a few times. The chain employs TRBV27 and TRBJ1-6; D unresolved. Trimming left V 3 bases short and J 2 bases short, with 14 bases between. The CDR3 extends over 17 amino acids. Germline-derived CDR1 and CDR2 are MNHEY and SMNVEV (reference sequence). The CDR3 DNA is TGTGCCAGCAGTTTTGGTTCAGGAACCGCCTATAATTCACCCCTCCACTTT. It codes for CASSFGSGTAYNSPLHF.

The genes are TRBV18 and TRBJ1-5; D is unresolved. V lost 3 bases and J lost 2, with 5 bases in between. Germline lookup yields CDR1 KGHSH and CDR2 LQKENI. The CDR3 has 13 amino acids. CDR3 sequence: CASSPGGNQPQHF. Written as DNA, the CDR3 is TGTGCCAGCTCACCCGGGGGCAATCAGCCCCAGCATTTT. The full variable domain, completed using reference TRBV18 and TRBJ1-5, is NAGVMQNPRHLVRRRGQEARLRCSPMKGHSHVYWYRQLPEEGLKFMVYLQKENIIDESGMPKERFSAEFPKEGPSILRIQQVVRGDSAAYFCASSPGGNQPQHFGDGTRLSIL.

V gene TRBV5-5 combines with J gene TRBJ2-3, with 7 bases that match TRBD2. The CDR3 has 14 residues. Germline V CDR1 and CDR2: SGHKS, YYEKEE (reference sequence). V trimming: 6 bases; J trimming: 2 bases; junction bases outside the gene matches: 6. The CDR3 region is CASIGLEPTDTQYF. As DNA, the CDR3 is TGTGCCAGCATAGGACTAGAGCCCACAGATACGCAGTATTTT.

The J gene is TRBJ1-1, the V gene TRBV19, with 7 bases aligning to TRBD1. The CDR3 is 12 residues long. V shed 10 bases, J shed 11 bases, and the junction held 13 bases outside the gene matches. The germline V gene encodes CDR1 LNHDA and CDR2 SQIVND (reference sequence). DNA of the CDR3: TGTGCCACCAGGGACAGTCTCAAGGGGGCTTTCTTT. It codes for CATRDSLKGAFF.

CDR3 DNA sequence: TGTGTCGCCCAGAGGGGGTTGAACACCGGGGAGCTGTTTTTT. It translates to CVAQRGLNTGELFF. The chain uses TRBV6-5 and TRBJ2-2; weak D call: TRBD1 (6 bases). CDR3 length: 14 amino acids. In germline, CDR1 is MNHEY, CDR2 SVGAGI.

The CDR3 DNA reads TGTGCCAGCAGCTTCGGACAGGTCGTCGGGCCCGAGCAGTACTTC. Translating it yields CASSFGQVVGPEQYF. The chain combines TRBV7-2 with TRBJ2-7; 7 bases line up with TRBD1. V lost 3 bases, J lost 6 bases, and 11 bases stayed unmatched. The length of the CDR3 is 15 residues. Germline assignment: CDR1 SGHTA and CDR2 FQGNSA.

CDR3 residues: CASSRGGPADTQYF. CDR3 DNA: TGCGCCAGCAGCCGGGGGGGGCCTGCAGATACGCAGTATTTT. The rearrangement joins TRBV5-1 to TRBJ2-3; 8 nucleotides align to TRBD2. Unmatched junction bases numbered 5, after V lost 4 bases and J lost 4 bases. CDR1 is SGHRS and CDR2 is YFSETQ in the germline V gene. CDR3 length: 14 amino acids.

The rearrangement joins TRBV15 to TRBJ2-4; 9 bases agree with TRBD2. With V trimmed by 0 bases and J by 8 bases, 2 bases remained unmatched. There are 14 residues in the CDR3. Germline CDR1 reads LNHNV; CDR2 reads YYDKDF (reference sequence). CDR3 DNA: TGTGCCACCAGCAGAGATCGCGGGGGGGACATTCAGTACTTC. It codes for CATSRDRGGDIQYF.

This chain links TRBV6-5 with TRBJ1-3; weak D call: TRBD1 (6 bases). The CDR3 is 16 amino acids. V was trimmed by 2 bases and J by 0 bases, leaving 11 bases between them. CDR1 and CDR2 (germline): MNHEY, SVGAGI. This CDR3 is CASSYGKDSSGNTIYF. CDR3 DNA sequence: TGTGCCAGCAGTTACGGAAAGGACAGCTCTGGAAACACCATATATTTT.

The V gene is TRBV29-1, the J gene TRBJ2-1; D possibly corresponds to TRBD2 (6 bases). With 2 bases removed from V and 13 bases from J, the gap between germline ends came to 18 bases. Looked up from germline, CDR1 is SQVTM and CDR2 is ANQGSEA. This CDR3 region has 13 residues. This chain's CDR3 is CSVESTGTGVQFF. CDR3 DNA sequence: TGCAGCGTTGAATCTACCGGGACGGGAGTTCAGTTCTTC.

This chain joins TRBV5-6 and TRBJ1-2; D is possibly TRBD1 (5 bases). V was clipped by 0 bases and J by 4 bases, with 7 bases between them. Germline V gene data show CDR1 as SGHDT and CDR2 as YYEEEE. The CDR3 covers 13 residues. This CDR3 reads CASSLGGRYGYTF. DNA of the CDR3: TGTGCCAGCAGCTTGGGGGGCCGCTATGGCTACACCTTC.

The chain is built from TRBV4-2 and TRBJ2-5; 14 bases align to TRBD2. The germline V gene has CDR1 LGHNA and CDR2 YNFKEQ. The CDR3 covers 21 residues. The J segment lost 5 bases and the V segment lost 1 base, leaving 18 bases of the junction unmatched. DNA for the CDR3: TGTGCCAGCAGCCAAGTTACGACCGGGACTAGCGGGGGCCCCGGGGATGAGACCCAGTACTTC. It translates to CASSQVTTGTSGGPGDETQYF.

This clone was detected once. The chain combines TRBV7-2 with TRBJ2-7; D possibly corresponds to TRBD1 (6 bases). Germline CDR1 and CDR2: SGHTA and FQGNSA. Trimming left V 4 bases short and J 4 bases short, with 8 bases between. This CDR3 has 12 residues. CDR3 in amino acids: CASSSQGYEQYF. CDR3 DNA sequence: TGTGCCAGCAGCTCCCAGGGGTACGAGCAGTACTTC.